A selection of T cell receptor beta chains follows, all from one sample in a study of CD8 T cells in Susac syndrome. TCRdb itself ran the immunoSEQ multiplex PCR reads through MiXCR, one entry per CDR3 protein. The sample contains 150,000 to 180,000 distinct CDR3 sequences, 90% to 95% of which appear only once. The specimen was CD4+ T cells from PBMCs. The receptors derive from a human donor with Susac syndrome. Both conserved end residues are part of each CDR3. The D gene is left open where the match is weak. Only part of the rows carry a size: once, few, many, or a class if the clone is expanded.

TRBJ2-1,TRBV2,-,-,CASSEEASWNEQFF,TGTGCCAGCAGTGAAGAGGCTAGCTGGAATGAGCAGTTCTTC
TRBJ2-7,TRBV5-1,-,-,CASNLDSTYEQYF,TGCGCCAGCAACCTCGACAGTACCTACGAGCAGTACTTC
TRBJ2-5,TRBV20-1,TRBD2,-,CSAPLAGGGETQYF,TGCAGTGCACCTCTAGCGGGGGGAGGAGAGACCCAGTACTTC
TRBJ2-7,TRBV7-2,-,few,CASSLRAYEQYF,TGTGCCAGCAGCTTAAGGGCCTACGAGCAGTACTTC
TRBJ2-7,TRBV14,-,-,CASSPLIAGEQYF,TGTGCCAGCAGCCCTCTGATCGCCGGCGAGCAGTACTTC
TRBJ2-2,TRBV5-4,-,-,CASSFANTGELFF,TGTGCCAGCAGCTTCGCGAACACCGGGGAGCTGTTTTTT
TRBJ1-2,TRBV6-6,-,-,CASSFEYGYTF,TGTGCCAGCAGTTTTGAGTACGGCTACACCTTC
TRBJ2-5,TRBV29-1,-,-,CSSAGQETQYF,TGCAGCTCCGCAGGGCAAGAGACCCAGTACTTC
TRBJ1-2,TRBV29-1,-,-,CSGNTGNYGYTF,TGCAGCGGAAATACAGGGAACTATGGCTACACCTTC
TRBJ2-1,TRBV3-1,-,-,CASSQVQVNNEQFF,TGTGCCAGCAGCCAAGTCCAGGTAAACAATGAGCAGTTCTTC
TRBJ1-2,TRBV14,-,-,CASSQHAQPSYGYTF,TGTGCCAGCAGCCAACATGCTCAGCCGTCCTATGGCTACACCTTC
TRBJ2-5,TRBV29-1,TRBD2,-,CSVEVIAGETQYF,TGCAGCGTTGAAGTAATAGCGGGAGAGACCCAGTACTTC
TRBJ2-7,TRBV20-1,-,-,CSAEKQGSTYEQYF,TGCAGTGCTGAGAAACAGGGTTCGACCTACGAGCAGTACTTC
TRBJ2-1,TRBV7-2,TRBD2,-,CASSASGGPNEQFF,TGTGCCAGCAGCGCTAGCGGGGGGCCCAATGAGCAGTTCTTC